The sequence of this TCR beta chain was determined in a study of cytomegalovirus exposure and HLA in healthy donors. General observations from the study: Both high specificity and high sensitivity reportedly marked the classifier's diagnosis of cytomegalovirus status. Indistinguishable V segments such as TRBV6-2 and TRBV6-3 were excluded. Researchers reported in a later analysis that a missense DCLRE1C variant was tied to TCR beta V- and J-gene trimming.

Germline V gene data show CDR1 as PRHDT and CDR2 as FYEKMQ (reference sequence). V dropped 5 bases and J dropped 5; count of bases not matched to a gene: 5. The CDR3 runs to 14 residues. The PCR made use of 60 Vbeta and 13 Jbeta primers. In the source study's methods: Counted up in a later analysis, unique TCR beta chains came to 65 million to 80 million, with about 9.9 million shared. TCRdb keeps only in-frame clones here, not all; method: immunoSEQ multiplex PCR. Clonal size and the V and J genes are those of that table, whereas D and trimming came from the DNA. The sample contains some 180,000 clones, roughly 77% of which appear only once. A note on this clone: Its target is not known.

The V and J genes are TRBV13 and TRBJ2-2; the match to TRBD2 covers 7 bases. The material sequenced was PBMCs. The receptor was isolated from a woman aged 25 to 45 in good health and CMV-seronegative. CDR3 nucleotide sequence: TGTGCCAGCAGCCGCTGGGGGGGTACCGGGGAGCTGTTTTTT. Protein product: CASSRWGGTGELFF.